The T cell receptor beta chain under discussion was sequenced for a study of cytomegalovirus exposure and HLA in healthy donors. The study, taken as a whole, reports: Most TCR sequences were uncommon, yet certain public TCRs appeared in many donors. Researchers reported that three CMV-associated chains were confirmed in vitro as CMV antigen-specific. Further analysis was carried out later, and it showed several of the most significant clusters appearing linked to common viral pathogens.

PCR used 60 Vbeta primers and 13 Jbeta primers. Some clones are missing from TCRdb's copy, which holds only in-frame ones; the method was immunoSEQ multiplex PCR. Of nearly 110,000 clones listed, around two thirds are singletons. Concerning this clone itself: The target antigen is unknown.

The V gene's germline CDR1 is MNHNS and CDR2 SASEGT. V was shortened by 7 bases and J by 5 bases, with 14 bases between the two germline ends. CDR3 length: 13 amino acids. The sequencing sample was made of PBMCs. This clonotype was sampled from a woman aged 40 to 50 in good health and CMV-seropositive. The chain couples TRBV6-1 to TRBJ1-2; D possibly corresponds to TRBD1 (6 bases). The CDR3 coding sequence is TGTGCCAGCACCGCAGGGAGGGGGTATGGCTACACCTTC. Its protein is CASTAGRGYGYTF.